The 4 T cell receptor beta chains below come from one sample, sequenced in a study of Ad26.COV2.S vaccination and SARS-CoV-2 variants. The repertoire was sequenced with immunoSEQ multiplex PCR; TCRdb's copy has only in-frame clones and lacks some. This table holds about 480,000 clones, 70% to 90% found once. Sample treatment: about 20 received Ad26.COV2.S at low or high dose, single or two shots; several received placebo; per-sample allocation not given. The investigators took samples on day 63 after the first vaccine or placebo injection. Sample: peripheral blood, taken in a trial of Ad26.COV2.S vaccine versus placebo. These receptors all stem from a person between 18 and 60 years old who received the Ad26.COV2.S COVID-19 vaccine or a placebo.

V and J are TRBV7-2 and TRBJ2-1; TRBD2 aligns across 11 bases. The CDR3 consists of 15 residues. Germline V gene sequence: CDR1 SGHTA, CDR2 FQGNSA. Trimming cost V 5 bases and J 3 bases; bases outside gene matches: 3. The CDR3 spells CASSAGLADYNEQFF. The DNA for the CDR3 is TGTGCCAGCAGCGCGGGACTAGCGGACTACAATGAGCAGTTCTTC.

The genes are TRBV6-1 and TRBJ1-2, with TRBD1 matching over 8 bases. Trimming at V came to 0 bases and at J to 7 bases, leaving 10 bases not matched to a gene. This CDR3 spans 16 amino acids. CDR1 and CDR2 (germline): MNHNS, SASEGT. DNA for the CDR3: TGTGCCAGCAGTGAAGCGCTTCGGCAGGGGGCGCGTGGCTACACCTTC. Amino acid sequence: CASSEALRQGARGYTF.

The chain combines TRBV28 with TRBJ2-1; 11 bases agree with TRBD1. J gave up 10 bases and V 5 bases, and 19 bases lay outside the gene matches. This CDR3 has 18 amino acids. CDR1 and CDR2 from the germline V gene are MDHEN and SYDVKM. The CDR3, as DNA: TGTGCCAGCAGTCCTCCGGGACAGGGGGTTTGGGTCAGCGGGGAGCAGTTCTTC. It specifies CASSPPGQGVWVSGEQFF.

CDR3 region: CAWTTSAGTQYF. DNA for the CDR3: TGTGCCTGGACGACTAGCGCCGGGACCCAGTACTTC. The V call is TRBV30, the J call TRBJ2-5; the match to TRBD2 covers 8 bases. CDR1 and CDR2 from the germline V gene are GTSNPN and SVGIG (reference sequence). V shed 4 bases, J shed 7 bases, and the junction held 5 bases outside the gene matches. CDR3 length equals 12 residues. The whole variable domain, remainder taken from reference TRBV30 and TRBJ2-5, is SQTIHQWPATLVQPVGSPLSLECTVEGTSNPNLYWYRQAAGRGLQLLFYSVGIGQISSEVPQNLSASRPQDRQFILSSKKLLLSDSGFYLCAWTTSAGTQYFGPGTRLLVL.